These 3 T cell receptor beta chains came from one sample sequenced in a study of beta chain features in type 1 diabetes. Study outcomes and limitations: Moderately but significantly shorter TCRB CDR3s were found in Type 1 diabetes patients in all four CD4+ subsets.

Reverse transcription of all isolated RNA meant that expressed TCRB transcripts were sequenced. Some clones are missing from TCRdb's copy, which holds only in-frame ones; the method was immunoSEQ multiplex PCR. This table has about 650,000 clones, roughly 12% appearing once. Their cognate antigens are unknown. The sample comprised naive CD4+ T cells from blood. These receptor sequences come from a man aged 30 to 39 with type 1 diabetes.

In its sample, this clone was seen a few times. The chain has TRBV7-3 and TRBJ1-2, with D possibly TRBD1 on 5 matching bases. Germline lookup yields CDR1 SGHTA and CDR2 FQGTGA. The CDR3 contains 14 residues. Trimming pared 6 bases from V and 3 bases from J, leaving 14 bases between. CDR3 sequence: CASSPTGADYGYTF. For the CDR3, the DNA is TGTGCCAGCAGTCCAACCGGGGCCGACTATGGCTACACCTTC.

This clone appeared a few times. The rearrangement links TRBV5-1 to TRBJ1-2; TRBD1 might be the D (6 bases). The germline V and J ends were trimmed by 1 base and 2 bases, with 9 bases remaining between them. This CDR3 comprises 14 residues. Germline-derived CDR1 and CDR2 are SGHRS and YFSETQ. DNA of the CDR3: TGCGCCAGCAGCTTGACGGACAGAAACTATGGCTACACCTTC. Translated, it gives CASSLTDRNYGYTF.

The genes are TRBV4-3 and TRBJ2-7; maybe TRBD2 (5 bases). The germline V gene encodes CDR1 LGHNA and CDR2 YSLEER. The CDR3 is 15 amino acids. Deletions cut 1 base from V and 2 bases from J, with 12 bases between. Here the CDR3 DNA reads TGCGCCAGCAGCCAAGGACGAGGGATTCCCTACGAGCAGTACTTC. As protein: CASSQGRGIPYEQYF.